Listed here are 30 T cell receptor beta chains from one sample, sequenced in a study of blood T cell repertoires in COVID-19. Assay: immunoSEQ multiplex PCR; the TCRdb copy retains only in-frame clones and omits some. The data show roughly 120,000 clones, less than 90% seen once. The sample consisted of peripheral blood. These TCRs come from a man aged 80 or over with acute or convalescent COVID-19.

The rearrangement uses TRBV5-4 and TRBJ2-2; 8 bases fit TRBD2. There are 15 residues in the CDR3. The trim removed 2 bases at V and 4 bases at J, leaving 4 bases unmatched. Germline lookup yields CDR1 SGHNT and CDR2 YYREEE (reference sequence). CDR3 nucleotide sequence: TGTGCCAGCAGCTTCGGGGGGGCCAGCACCGGGGAGCTGTTTTTT. Its protein is CASSFGGASTGELFF.

This chain links TRBV19 with TRBJ2-5, with D possibly matching TRBD2 (8 bases). Per the germline V gene, CDR1 is LNHDA and CDR2 is SQIVND (reference sequence). The CDR3 sequence is 17 residues long. V shed 2 bases and J shed 3 bases, with 19 bases lying between them. CDR3 in DNA: TGTGCCAGTAGTATATCTTCGGGAGGGGGACAGAAAGAGACCCAGTACTTC. This encodes CASSISSGGGQKETQYF.

J is TRBJ1-5 and V is TRBV19, with D possibly matching TRBD1 (6 bases). V dropped 0 bases and J dropped 4 bases, with 10 bases sitting between them. CDR3 length: 15 residues. Germline CDR1 LNHDA, CDR2 SQIVND (reference sequence). The CDR3 loop is CASSIDNQGNQPQHF. DNA for the CDR3: TGTGCCAGTAGTATAGATAACCAGGGGAATCAGCCCCAGCATTTT.

The chain links TRBV7-2 to TRBJ1-5, with 10 bases matching TRBD1. This CDR3 spans 15 amino acids. From germline, CDR1 is SGHTA and CDR2 FQGNSA. J was trimmed by 5 bases and V by 5 bases; bases with no gene match: 6. The CDR3 is CASSPGTGVHQPQHF. CDR3 nucleotide sequence: TGTGCCAGCAGCCCCGGGACAGGGGTCCATCAGCCCCAGCATTTT.

The V gene is TRBV27, the J gene TRBJ1-1; 10 nucleotides line up with TRBD1. The J segment lost 8 bases and the V segment lost 3 bases, leaving 3 bases of the junction unmatched. Germline assignment: CDR1 MNHEY and CDR2 SMNVEV (reference sequence). There are 13 residues in the CDR3. CDR3 protein: CASSFRDRGEAFF. The CDR3 DNA follows: TGTGCCAGCAGTTTCCGGGACAGGGGAGAAGCTTTCTTT.

This chain links TRBV5-8 with TRBJ2-7, with 9 bases fitting TRBD1. The CDR3 runs to 16 residues. From germline, CDR1 is SGHTS and CDR2 YDEGEE. V trimming: 6 bases; J trimming: 2 bases; junction bases outside the gene matches: 12. The CDR3 sequence is CASTKPAGQGTYEQYF. CDR3 DNA: TGTGCCAGCACCAAACCCGCGGGACAGGGAACCTACGAGCAGTACTTC.

The chain links TRBV11-2 to TRBJ1-1, with D unclear. CDR1 is SGHAT, CDR2 FQNNGV, per germline. V shed 2 bases and J shed 6 bases, with 7 bases lying between them. This CDR3 is built from 12 residues. CDR3 coding DNA: TGTGCCAGCAGCTTACCACAACCTGAAGCTTTCTTT. Protein: CASSLPQPEAFF.

The chain carries TRBV10-3 and TRBJ2-7, with D tentatively TRBD2 (7 bases). CDR3 length: 16 residues. V was trimmed by 0 bases and J by 7 bases, leaving 19 bases between them. Germline V gives CDR1 ENHRY, CDR2 SYGVKD. Here the CDR3 reads CAISESVMAGEGEQYF. DNA for the CDR3: TGTGCCATCAGTGAGTCCGTGATGGCAGGGGAGGGTGAGCAGTACTTC.

The rearrangement joins TRBV5-8 to TRBJ2-5; D call uncertain. Germline assignment: CDR1 SGHTS and CDR2 YDEGEE. The CDR3 spans 13 residues. V gave up 3 bases and J gave up 5 bases, with 11 bases separating them. DNA for the CDR3: TGTGCCAGCAGCTCTCAGTTGAGGGAGACCCAGTACTTC. Its protein is CASSSQLRETQYF.

This clone was counted once. The rearrangement uses TRBV28 and TRBJ1-2; 9 bases agree with TRBD1. The germline CDR1 and CDR2 sequences are MDHEN and SYDVKM. The CDR3 contains 14 residues. The trim removed 2 bases at V and 8 bases at J, leaving 6 bases unmatched. This chain's CDR3 is CASSLMGTGPGYTF. CDR3 in DNA: TGTGCCAGCAGTTTAATGGGGACAGGGCCAGGCTACACCTTC.

The genes are TRBV25-1 and TRBJ2-7; D not certain. The V end lost 3 bases, the J end lost 2 bases, and 11 bases lay between the germline ends. The CDR3 contains 14 residues. CDR1 is MGHDK, CDR2 SYGVNS, per germline. CDR3 sequence reads: CASSDPGNTYEQYF. CDR3 bases: TGTGCCAGCAGTGATCCCGGTAATACCTACGAGCAGTACTTC.

The genes are TRBV7-8 and TRBJ2-5, with a possible D match to TRBD2 (6 bases). Trimming cost V 2 bases and J 2 bases, with 12 bases left between them. The CDR3 runs 15 residues. In germline, CDR1 is SGHVS, CDR2 FQNEAQ. The DNA of the CDR3 is TGTGCCAGCAGCTTAAAAGGCGGGGTTCAAGAGACCCAGTACTTC. This encodes CASSLKGGVQETQYF.

V and J are TRBV4-2 and TRBJ1-1; 9 bases fit TRBD1. V shed 0 bases, J shed 5 bases, and the junction held 13 bases outside the gene matches. Germline V gene sequence: CDR1 LGHNA, CDR2 YNFKEQ. This CDR3 is built from 18 residues. The CDR3 DNA reads as TGTGCCAGCAGCCAAGATCCCGGGACAGGGATACGAGGGACTGAAGCTTTCTTT. This encodes CASSQDPGTGIRGTEAFF.

J is TRBJ2-7 and V is TRBV5-1, with a tentative D call TRBD1 (6 bases). The CDR3 totals 13 residues. The germline CDR1 and CDR2 sequences are SGHRS and YFSETQ. The V end lost 0 bases, the J end lost 3 bases, and 7 bases lay between the germline ends. The CDR3 is CASSLEGVYEQYF. CDR3 coding DNA: TGCGCCAGCAGCTTGGAGGGGGTCTACGAGCAGTACTTC.

The chain has TRBV9 and TRBJ1-6; no clear D gene. CDR3 size: 15 residues. Germline V gene data show CDR1 as SGDLS and CDR2 as YYNGEE. Trimming stripped 0 bases from V and 8 bases from J, with 12 bases between. CDR3 loop: CASSVEGGVYSPLHF. In DNA form, the CDR3 reads TGTGCCAGCAGCGTAGAAGGCGGAGTCTATTCACCCCTCCACTTT.

This clone was detected once. V is TRBV28 and J is TRBJ1-2; a weak D match, TRBD1 (6 bases). Germline values: CDR1 MDHEN, CDR2 SYDVKM. This CDR3 has 13 amino acids. The ends were cut back, 5 bases at V and 8 bases at J, with 15 bases in the middle. CDR3 region: CASSQERGWGYTF. CDR3 bases: TGTGCCAGCAGTCAGGAAAGGGGGTGGGGCTACACCTTC.

This chain joins TRBV18 and TRBJ2-1; D may be TRBD2 (5 bases). V lost 3 bases to trimming and J lost 4 bases, with 16 bases between them. Germline CDR1 reads KGHSH; CDR2 reads LQKENI. The CDR3 has 16 residues. In DNA, the CDR3 is TGTGCCAGCTCACCCTCGGGGAGCTCCGATTACAATGAGCAGTTCTTC. It translates to CASSPSGSSDYNEQFF.

The chain links TRBV3-1 (or the pseudogene TRBV3-2) to TRBJ1-5; no definite D call. The CDR3 extends over 16 amino acids. Germline values: CDR1 LGHDT, CDR2 YNNKEL (reference sequence). Deletions cut 0 bases from V and 0 bases from J, with 9 bases between. The CDR3, as DNA: TGTGCCAGCAGCCAAGAGCCAGTTTATAGCAATCAGCCCCAGCATTTT. As protein: CASSQEPVYSNQPQHF.

This rearrangement joins TRBV9 to TRBJ1-6; D gene ambiguous. Germline CDR1 SGDLS, CDR2 YYNGEE. The length of the CDR3 is 13 residues. The V end was cut by 1 base, the J end by 8 bases, with 7 bases between. CDR3 bases: TGTGCCAGCAGCGTAAGGAGGGATTCACCCCTCCACTTT. Its translation is CASSVRRDSPLHF.

V and J are TRBV10-3 and TRBJ1-5; no clear D. V was shortened by 4 bases and J by 5 bases, with 9 bases between the two germline ends. The CDR3 runs to 13 residues. The V gene's germline CDR1 is ENHRY and CDR2 SYGVKD. The CDR3 nucleotides are TGTGCCATCAGTGCCACGGGGTATCAGCCCCAGCATTTT. Protein sequence: CAISATGYQPQHF.

V and J are TRBV6-5 and TRBJ2-7; D is possibly TRBD2 (5 bases). CDR1 is MNHEY and CDR2 is SVGAGI in the germline V gene. This CDR3 has 16 amino acids. The V end was cut by 2 bases, the J end by 3 bases, with 17 bases between. The CDR3 DNA is TGTGCCAGCAGTTACGCCCCCAGCGGAGGAAACTACGAGCAGTACTTC. This encodes CASSYAPSGGNYEQYF.

The chain joins TRBV29-1 to TRBJ1-2; 8 nucleotides match TRBD1. CDR1 SQVTM and CDR2 ANQGSEA come from the germline V gene. The CDR3 runs to 13 residues. The junction had 11 bases not matched to a gene; V was cut back by 6 bases and J by 8 bases. In nucleotides, the CDR3 is TGCAGCGTCCTACAGGGGGTGCCTGCCGGCTACACCTTC. Its translation: CSVLQGVPAGYTF.

In this sample, this clone turned up a few times. This chain joins TRBV4-1 and TRBJ2-1, with D possibly being TRBD2 (6 bases). CDR3 length equals 18 residues. V was shortened by 1 base and J by 2 bases, with 18 bases between the two germline ends. Germline lookup yields CDR1 MGHRA and CDR2 YSYEKL. The CDR3 DNA reads as TGCGCCAGCAGCCAAGGGAGGGGAGGAGCGTTGACCTACAATGAGCAGTTCTTC. It translates to CASSQGRGGALTYNEQFF.

V gene TRBV15 combines with J gene TRBJ2-3, with D perhaps matching TRBD2 (5 bases). Trimming removed 2 bases from V and 4 bases from J, with 10 bases in between. Germline lookup yields CDR1 LNHNV and CDR2 YYDKDF (reference sequence). The CDR3 contains 14 residues. CDR3 sequence: CATSRTRAADTQYF. In DNA, the CDR3 is TGTGCCACCAGCAGAACTAGGGCGGCAGATACGCAGTATTTT.

Here the CDR3 DNA reads TGTGCCAGCAGTGAAGCGATAGCGGGCTTCCGAGAGACCCAGTACTTC. Translating gives CASSEAIAGFRETQYF. V usage is TRBV6-1 and J usage is TRBJ2-5, with 7 nucleotides matching TRBD2. CDR1 MNHNS and CDR2 SASEGT come from the germline V gene. The CDR3 extends over 16 amino acids. Trimming took 0 bases from V and 4 from J; bases not matched to a gene: 8.

This chain connects TRBV7-9 to TRBJ1-2; 10 nucleotides align to TRBD1. This CDR3 is built from 13 residues. Germline assignment: CDR1 SEHNR and CDR2 FQNEAQ (reference sequence). V gave up 5 bases and J gave up 9 bases; unmatched junction bases: 6. CDR3 in DNA: TGTGCCAGCAGCCTGAGGGACAGGGGAAGCTACACCTTC. Translation: CASSLRDRGSYTF.

V gene TRBV7-3 combines with J gene TRBJ1-2, with TRBD1 identical over 10 bases. The germline V gene has CDR1 SGHTA and CDR2 FQGTGA. V dropped 3 bases and J dropped 5; count of bases not matched to a gene: 0. This CDR3 region has 13 residues. The CDR3, as DNA: TGTGCCAGCAGCTTGGGACAGGGGTATGGCTACACCTTC. Encoded protein: CASSLGQGYGYTF. Looking up the rest from reference TRBV7-3 and TRBJ1-2 gives the full variable domain: GAGVSQTPSNKVTEKGKYVELRCDPISGHTALYWYRQSLGQGPEFLIYFQGTGAADDSGLPNDRFFAVRPEGSVSTLKIQRTERGDSAVYLCASSLGQGYGYTFGSGTRLTVV.

The chain couples TRBV9 to TRBJ2-3, with a weak D call TRBD1 (6 bases). Deletions cut 3 bases from V and 1 base from J, with 21 bases between. The CDR3 extends over 18 amino acids. From germline, CDR1 is SGDLS and CDR2 YYNGEE. CDR3 nucleotides: TGTGCCAGCAGCGCAGTAGCATCACTACGGACAGGCACAGATACGCAGTATTTT. Amino acids: CASSAVASLRTGTDTQYF.

The chain uses TRBV2 and TRBJ1-2, with D perhaps TRBD1 (6 bases). The CDR3 has 13 amino acids. Germline-derived CDR1 and CDR2 are SNHLY and FYNNEI. V dropped 8 bases and J dropped 3 bases, with 13 bases sitting between them. CDR3 bases: TGTGCCAGCCTCCGGGACACGGACTATGGCTACACCTTC. As protein: CASLRDTDYGYTF.

The rearrangement uses TRBV7-8 and TRBJ2-3; possibly TRBD2 for D (7 bases). Germline V gives CDR1 SGHVS, CDR2 FQNEAQ. The CDR3 contains 16 residues. Trimming cost V 5 bases and J 2 bases, with 17 bases left between them. CDR3 residues: CASSPFGGGTTDTQYF. For the CDR3, the DNA is TGTGCCAGCAGCCCATTTGGGGGGGGCACCACAGATACGCAGTATTTT.